This TCR beta chain was documented in a study of blood T cell repertoires in COVID-19 (dated by TCRdb to the early 2020s). About the study as a whole: Collaborator samples came from the United States, Italy and Spain and covered acute and convalescent phases of COVID-19. Where HLA class I and class II types were available, the types were taken from metadata supplied by the sample provider, not from assay-based typing. The samples were drawn from two sources: the first 160 participants of the ongoing ImmuneRACE study, and 950 to 1,500 subjects contributed by 6 global collaborators. A de-identified subject ID, COVID-19 status, age in years and sex were almost always included in the sample metadata. The prospective study material was composed of cDNA or gDNA derived from T cells, B-cell-depleted T cells, or PBMCs. The repertoires were released in a freely available public database intended as a resource for research on the immune response to SARS-CoV-2. Subjects who had been exposed to COVID-19, were actively infected with it, or had recovered from it provided the deeply sampled blood TCRbeta repertoires that made up the dataset.

Comments on this clone: Its antigen target is currently unknown. One base away there is no much larger clone; base qualities are not given.

TCRbeta CDR3 regions were amplified from genomic DNA by means of the immunoSEQ Assay, a bias-controlled multiplex PCR. Concerning the study's data processing: Nucleated cell counts per sample were estimated from amplification of reference gene primers within the assay. To quantify the absolute abundance of each unique TCRbeta CDR3 rearrangement, sequence reads were collapsed and filtered. Productive Simpson clonality was computed per sample as the square root of Simpson's diversity index over productive rearrangements. As stored in TCRdb, this immuneACCESS dataset retains in-frame rearrangements with V and J assigned. A fraction of the clones does not appear; measured against another copy, unresolved V genes explain less than half of the discrepancy, and the remainder lacks a known reason. V, J and clone size are taken as reported in that table, and D and trimming were inferred from the DNA itself. This sample has 30,000 to 45,000 clones in its table, and over 80% of those were observed once. The ten top clones hold 13% to 15% of the sample.

The collaborating institutions used their own protocols to collect whole blood in K2EDTA tubes. Collaborator samples were shipped for TCRbeta analysis as frozen whole blood, isolated PBMCs, or DNA extracted from either sample type. The paper as a whole reports these results and caveats: Clinical and demographic metadata were provided uncurated, with the amount varying by source and participant.

CDR1 and CDR2, looked up from the germline V gene, are SGHAT and FQNNGV. The CDR3 runs 14 residues from the cysteine to the phenylalanine. Only the CDR3 part of the read is kept: 42 bases, read in frame from the first base. V lost 5 bases and J lost 4 bases; the stretch between them is 11 bases long. Sample: peripheral blood. This TCR was recovered from a human donor in a cohort sampled during active COVID-19. The chain is assembled from TRBV11-2 and TRBJ1-4, with a weak D call of TRBD1 (6 bases match). The CDR3 region reads CASSQGHGNEKLFF. The DNA sequence follows: TGTGCCAGCAGCCAGGGACATGGTAATGAAAAACTGTTTTTT. The CDR3 plus the reference TRBV11-2 and TRBJ1-4 genes for the other parts give the full variable domain: EAGVAQSPRYKIIEKRQSVAFWCNPISGHATLYWYQQILGQGPKLLIQFQNNGVVDDSQLPKDRFSAERLKGVDSTLKIQPAKLEDSAVYLCASSQGHGNEKLFFGSGTQLSVL.